This TCR beta chain was observed in a study of metastatic and nonmetastatic thyroid tumors. The CDR3 extends over 14 amino acids. V gave up 4 bases and J gave up 9 bases; unmatched junction bases: 6. Looked up from germline, CDR1 is KGHSH and CDR2 is LQKENI. Original analysis: For papillary thyroid cancer, a distant-metastasis classifier was constructed from CDR3 differences observed across clinicopathological groups. With MiXCR, TCRdb reprocessed the PCR reads. The authors' filters were not applied to this entry. The repertoire includes 15,000 to 20,000 clones, around 12% of them detected once, and more than 15% sits in the top ten. Nobody among the patients had been given any treatment before thyroid surgery. This clone has at least ten counts.

V and J are TRBV18 and TRBJ1-2; 12 positions agree with TRBD1. The specimen was tumor tissue. This receptor was identified in a female donor with papillary thyroid cancer or a benign thyroid nodule (not recorded which). Some clones in this sample may be carry-over from other donors' samples. The CDR3: CASSRGTGGRSYTF. The CDR3 DNA reads as TGTGCCAGCTCACGCGGGACAGGGGGCAGGAGCTACACCTTC.